This T cell receptor beta chain was documented in a study of blood T cell repertoires in COVID-19. As handled by the study authors: Estimation of nucleated cell counts relied on the amplification of reference gene primers. The assay was immunoSEQ multiplex PCR, and TCRdb's table has in-frame clones only and misses some. For V, J and clone size, that table is used; D and trimming come from the DNA. The data contain tens of thousands of clones, roughly 76% of them seen just once; the ten biggest clones take up under 5%. CDR3 size: 14 residues. The J segment lost 8 bases and the V segment lost 4 bases, leaving 7 bases of the junction unmatched. Germline V lookup: CDR1 LNHDA, CDR2 SQIVND (reference sequence).

The receptor comes from a man older than 75 with COVID-19, enrolled during active disease. The chain has TRBV19 and TRBJ1-2; 10 positions agree with TRBD1. Sequencing was performed on peripheral blood. The CDR3 spells CASSTGQGLGGYTF. CDR3 nucleotide sequence: TGTGCCAGTAGTACGGGACAGGGGCTGGGCGGCTACACCTTC.